These T cell receptor beta chains were read from a single sample in a study of regulatory T cells in long-lasting Graves disease. TCRdb itself ran the multiplex PCR reads through MiXCR, one entry per CDR3 protein. The sample records roughly 420,000 distinct CDR3 sequences, over 15% being singletons. These data also featured in a second study, about T cells in Graves' hyperthyroidism and ophthalmopathy.

The specimen comprised peripheral blood mononuclear cells (PBMCs), sampled at new diagnosis, from a patient treated with antithyroid drugs. Receptors originate from a woman in her 30s with Graves disease. Each CDR3 is given without its conserved first and last residue. Size tells how often a clone was seen (once, few, many) or the class of an expanded clone, and some rows leave it out.

CDR3: SATADLSYNEQF
J: TRBJ2-1
V: TRBV20-1
size: few

CDR3: ASSPTGTSTDTQY
J: TRBJ2-3
V: TRBV3-1
size: many

CDR3: ASSPSQSSYNEQF
J: TRBJ2-1
V: TRBV6-1
size: many

CDR3: SATRDPSYEQY
J: TRBJ2-7
V: TRBV20-1
size: many

CDR3: ASSARQGYEQY
J: TRBJ2-7
V: TRBV6-4
size: many

CDR3: AISALLFASNYGYT
J: TRBJ1-2
V: TRBV10-3
size: few

CDR3: SAPGQGANTQY
J: TRBJ2-3
V: TRBV20-1
size: .

CDR3: ASSPPRGREFYNEQF
J: TRBJ2-1
V: TRBV27
size: many

CDR3: SARPTSGRQDTQY
J: TRBJ2-3
V: TRBV20-1
size: many

CDR3: SASIGGPLTEAF
J: TRBJ1-1
V: TRBV20-1
size: .

CDR3: ASRPLAGVMGEQY
J: TRBJ2-7
V: TRBV18
size: .

CDR3: ASSGQGINYEQY
J: TRBJ2-7
V: TRBV2
size: many

CDR3: AWGGGVGGEQF
J: TRBJ2-1
V: TRBV30
size: many

CDR3: ASSYLDRGNQPQH
J: TRBJ1-5
V: TRBV6-9
size: many

CDR3: ASSQVPRNTGELF
J: TRBJ2-2
V: TRBV4-1
size: few

CDR3: ASSLAPTTGELF
J: TRBJ2-2
V: TRBV5-1
size: .

CDR3: ASSLPPGTVYNEQF
J: TRBJ2-1
V: TRBV27
size: many

CDR3: ATGRRDHPTGELF
J: TRBJ2-2
V: TRBV11-1
size: many

CDR3: ASSLELLAGDEQF
J: TRBJ2-1
V: TRBV7-9
size: .

CDR3: ASSERQGGPLGYT
J: TRBJ1-2
V: TRBV6-2/TRBV6-3
size: few

CDR3: SAEGTSEKSSYNEQF
J: TRBJ2-1
V: TRBV29-1
size: few

CDR3: ASSAGIAGGTDTQY
J: TRBJ2-3
V: TRBV6-1
size: many

CDR3: ASSYWEKQY
J: TRBJ2-7
V: TRBV6-2/TRBV6-3
size: few

CDR3: AWGTSGAKNIQY
J: TRBJ2-4
V: TRBV30
size: .

CDR3: AWTSGSSWNEQF
J: TRBJ2-1
V: TRBV30
size: many

CDR3: SVELGAKSSYEQY
J: TRBJ2-7
V: TRBV29-1
size: .

CDR3: ASSFPSGSYEQY
J: TRBJ2-7
V: TRBV7-7
size: many

CDR3: ASIGTSGKKNTGELF
J: TRBJ2-2
V: TRBV2
size: few

CDR3: ASSPVGGELF
J: TRBJ2-2
V: TRBV18
size: many

CDR3: ASSQDREPNEQF
J: TRBJ2-1
V: TRBV3-1
size: many

CDR3: ASSYDQREATDTQY
J: TRBJ2-3
V: TRBV6-5
size: .

CDR3: ASSQDRINNEQF
J: TRBJ2-1
V: TRBV7-8
size: many

CDR3: ASSHQQGEVYGYS
J: TRBJ1-2
V: TRBV11-3
size: .

CDR3: ASSISGRLYNEQF
J: TRBJ2-1
V: TRBV7-9
size: .

CDR3: ASSLMGQMNTEAF
J: TRBJ1-1
V: TRBV7-2
size: .

CDR3: ATSALAGTDTQY
J: TRBJ2-3
V: TRBV24-1
size: .

CDR3: ASSLLGSANTGELF
J: TRBJ2-2
V: TRBV5-1
size: many

CDR3: ASSIQGVGTDTQY
J: TRBJ2-3
V: TRBV19
size: .

CDR3: ASSGTGTGNYEQY
J: TRBJ2-7
V: TRBV5-1
size: few

CDR3: ASSITLGLGTASNYGYT
J: TRBJ1-2
V: TRBV19
size: .

CDR3: ASSLSNLNNEQF
J: TRBJ2-1
V: TRBV7-3
size: many

CDR3: ASSPGLAGFNYNEQF
J: TRBJ2-1
V: TRBV12-3/TRBV12-4
size: few

CDR3: ASSPPGLARETQY
J: TRBJ2-5
V: TRBV18
size: many

CDR3: AWSVRPSYTEAF
J: TRBJ1-1
V: TRBV30
size: many

CDR3: ASSFQGEEKLF
J: TRBJ1-4
V: TRBV5-1
size: many

CDR3: ASSGRGGGDTQY
J: TRBJ2-3
V: TRBV12-3/TRBV12-4
size: few